Following are 5 T cell receptor beta chains from one sample sequenced in a study of blood T cells in healthy people across ages. PCR was performed a second time for roughly 7 to 12 cycles using a sample-barcoded 5' primer and a J-beta primer mix. Each CDR3 protein gets one entry after TCRdb re-called the 5' RACE reads with MiXCR. The sample lists around 990,000 distinct CDR3 sequences; under 30% were seen once. This sample also appeared in a second study, on T cells of mothers and their children.

Material for sequencing was blood. All receptors come from a girl aged 2-9 years in good health.

The rearrangement uses TRBV28 and TRBJ1-3; weak D call: TRBD1 (5 bases). Germline V lookup: CDR1 MDHEN, CDR2 SYDVKM. The ends were cut back, 7 bases at V and 0 bases at J, with 13 bases in the middle. This CDR3 has 15 residues. This CDR3 is CASTLEGLSGNTIYF. The CDR3 DNA reads TGTGCCAGCACCTTAGAGGGGCTCTCTGGAAACACCATATATTTT.

This clonotype was seen only a few times. The gene calls are TRBV20-1 and TRBJ2-3; 8 positions agree with TRBD1. Germline V gene data show CDR1 as DFQATT and CDR2 as SNEGSKA (reference sequence). V trimming: 5 bases; J trimming: 5 bases; junction bases outside the gene matches: 6. CDR3 length: 13 residues. As DNA, the CDR3 is TGCAGTGCTGTCGGGACAGGCCAAGATACGCAGTATTTT. It translates to CSAVGTGQDTQYF.

The rearrangement uses TRBV27 and TRBJ1-3; TRBD1 matches 7 bases. The CDR3 covers 14 residues. The junction had 10 bases not matched to a gene; V was cut back by 10 bases and J by 4 bases. The germline gives CDR1 MNHEY, CDR2 SMNVEV (reference sequence). The CDR3 loop is CAIRQGLLGNTIYF. In DNA form, the CDR3 reads TGTGCCATCCGACAGGGCTTGTTGGGAAACACCATATATTTT.

The chain recombines TRBV29-1 with TRBJ1-5; no reliable D call. Per the germline V gene, CDR1 is SQVTM and CDR2 is ANQGSEA. V lost 7 bases and J 3 bases, leaving 16 bases between the germline ends. CDR3 length: 14 amino acids. The CDR3 region has the DNA TGCAGCGCCCTTTTCGGAGCAGCCAATCAGCCCCAGCATTTT. It codes for CSALFGAANQPQHF. Full variable domain (remainder filled in from reference TRBV29-1 and TRBJ1-5): SAVISQKPSRDICQRGTSLTIQCQVDSQVTMMFWYRQQPGQSLTLIATANQGSEATYESGFVIDKFPISRPNLTFSTLTVSNMSPEDSSIYLCSALFGAANQPQHFGDGTRLSIL.

The V call is TRBV28, the J call TRBJ1-4, with TRBD1 matching over 10 bases. From germline, CDR1 is MDHEN and CDR2 SYDVKM. The CDR3 runs to 15 residues. V shed 3 bases, J shed 7 bases, and the junction held 5 bases outside the gene matches. Here the CDR3 reads CASSFSGQGREKLFF. DNA of the CDR3: TGTGCCAGCAGTTTCTCGGGACAGGGGCGTGAAAAACTGTTTTTT.